This T cell receptor beta chain stems from a study of OX40 agonist ivuxolimab in advanced cancers. Overall study context: Aged about 20 to 85 with a mean of around 60 years, they were less than 90% male.

Per germline, CDR1 SEHNR and CDR2 FQNEAQ (reference sequence). This CDR3 has 14 amino acids. With 3 bases clipped from V and 1 base from J, the junction kept 0 bases outside the gene matches. Here immunoSEQ multiplex PCR was the method, and the copy in TCRdb shows in-frame clones only, minus some. Here the sample spans 55,000 to 90,000 clones, roughly 80% being singletons. To note about this clone: Other DNA sequences in this sample translate to the same CDR3.

J is TRBJ1-2 and V is TRBV7-9; TRBD1 matches 9 bases. The sequence derives from an adult with an advanced solid tumor such as melanoma, head and neck, liver or kidney cancer. Material: CD4+ or CD8+ T cells sorted from blood, obtained in a trial of the OX40 agonist ivuxolimab. In DNA, the CDR3 is TGTGCCAGCAGCTTGGGACAGGGTAACTATGGCTACACCTTC. Translated, it gives CASSLGQGNYGYTF.